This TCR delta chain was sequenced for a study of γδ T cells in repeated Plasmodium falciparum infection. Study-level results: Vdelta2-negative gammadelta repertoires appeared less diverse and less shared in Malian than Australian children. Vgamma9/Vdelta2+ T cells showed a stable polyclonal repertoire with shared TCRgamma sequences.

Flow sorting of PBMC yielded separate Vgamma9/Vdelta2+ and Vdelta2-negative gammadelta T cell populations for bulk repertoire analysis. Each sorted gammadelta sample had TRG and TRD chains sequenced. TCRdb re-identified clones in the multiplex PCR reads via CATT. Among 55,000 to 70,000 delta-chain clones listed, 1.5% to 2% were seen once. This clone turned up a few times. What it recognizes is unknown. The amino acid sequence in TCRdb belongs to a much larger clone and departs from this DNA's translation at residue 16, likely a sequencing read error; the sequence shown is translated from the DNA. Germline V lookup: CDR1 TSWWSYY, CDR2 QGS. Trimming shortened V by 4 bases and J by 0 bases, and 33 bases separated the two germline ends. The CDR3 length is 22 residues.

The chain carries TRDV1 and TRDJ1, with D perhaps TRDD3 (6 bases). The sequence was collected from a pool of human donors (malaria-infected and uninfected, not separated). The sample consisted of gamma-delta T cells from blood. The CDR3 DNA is TGTGCTCTTGGGGGATCTACGGCCGGGATAAGGGGGGGTCTCCGGCACACCGATAAACTCATCTTT. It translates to CALGGSTAGIRGGLRHTDKLIF.